These 19 T cell receptor beta chains originate from one sample sequenced in a study of cytomegalovirus exposure and HLA in healthy donors. The repertoire was sequenced with immunoSEQ multiplex PCR; TCRdb's copy has only in-frame clones and lacks some. The data show over 200,000 clones, with 90% seen just once and approximately 3.1% held by the top ten. Sequencing was performed on PBMCs. These receptors originate from a woman in her twenties or thirties in good health and CMV-seronegative.

The CDR3 nucleotides are TGTGCCAGCAGCTTAACACCCCCCACAGGGCTCTACGAGCAGTACTTC. As protein: CASSLTPPTGLYEQYF. The chain joins TRBV7-6 to TRBJ2-7; the D gene is possibly TRBD1 (6 bases). The CDR3 is made up of 16 amino acids. Trimming left V 2 bases short and J 3 bases short, with 17 bases between. Germline V gene data show CDR1 as SGHVS and CDR2 as FNYEAQ.

The DNA for the CDR3 is TGCGCCAGCAGCCCGGACAGGCGGAGCTCCTACAATGAGCAGTTCTTC. Translation: CASSPDRRSSYNEQFF. The rearrangement links TRBV5-1 to TRBJ2-1, with 7 bases matching TRBD1. CDR3 length: 16 residues. The germline CDR1 and CDR2 sequences are SGHRS and YFSETQ. V lost 4 bases and J lost 0; bases outside the gene matches: 7. The variable domain in full, with the rest retrieved from reference TRBV5-1 and TRBJ2-1, is KAGVTQTPRYLIKTRGQQVTLSCSPISGHRSVSWYQQTPGQGLQFLFEYFSETQRNKGNFPGRFSGRQFSNSRSEMNVSTLELGDSALYLCASSPDRRSSYNEQFFGPGTRLTVL.

As DNA, the CDR3 is TGTGCCAGCAGCCAAGGTACAGGTAGACCCGCGTCGTCTGAATCGGCTTTCTTT. Protein sequence: CASSQGTGRPASSESAFF. The chain joins TRBV4-2 to TRBJ1-1; D possibly corresponds to TRBD1 (5 bases). V shed 1 base and J shed 11 bases, with 29 bases lying between them. CDR3 size: 18 residues. CDR1 and CDR2 from the germline V gene are LGHNA and YNFKEQ.

This clone was counted a single time. The CDR3 DNA is TGTGCCAGCAGTTTAGTGACTAGCGGGAGTAAAAAGACCCAGTACTTC. Protein product: CASSLVTSGSKKTQYF. V usage is TRBV28 and J usage is TRBJ2-5; 12 nucleotides match TRBD2. The ends lost 2 bases at V and 6 bases at J; junction bases unmatched: 7. The germline V gene has CDR1 MDHEN and CDR2 SYDVKM. The CDR3 covers 16 residues.

The V call is TRBV4-2, the J call TRBJ1-5; D perhaps matches TRBD1 (5 bases). V dropped 1 base and J dropped 0 bases, with 13 bases sitting between them. CDR3 length: 17 residues. Germline V gene sequence: CDR1 LGHNA, CDR2 YNFKEQ. The CDR3 sequence is CASSQAGWGFSNQPQHF. As DNA, the CDR3 is TGTGCCAGCAGCCAAGCGGGTTGGGGGTTTAGCAATCAGCCCCAGCATTTT.

This clone occurred once. The DNA for the CDR3 is TGTGCCAGCAGCTTATGGGGCCCCAATCAGCCCCAGCATTTT. Residues: CASSLWGPNQPQHF. The chain carries TRBV7-6 and TRBJ1-5; D perhaps matches TRBD1 (5 bases). CDR1 SGHVS and CDR2 FNYEAQ come from the germline V gene. The CDR3 runs to 14 residues. Trimming left V 2 bases short and J 3 bases short, with 8 bases between.

This rearrangement joins TRBV9 to TRBJ2-3; 7 bases agree with TRBD2. Unmatched junction bases numbered 4, after V lost 3 bases and J lost 0 bases. The CDR3 totals 15 residues. Per germline, CDR1 SGDLS and CDR2 YYNGEE. The CDR3 DNA reads TGTGCCAGCAGCGACAGCGGGGTGAGCACAGATACGCAGTATTTT. Amino acids: CASSDSGVSTDTQYF.

This clone was observed once. The chain joins TRBV27 to TRBJ1-5; D is ambiguous. V was shortened by 0 bases and J by 1 base, with 7 bases between the two germline ends. Germline CDR1 is MNHEY and CDR2 is SMNVEV (reference sequence). The CDR3 covers 15 residues. The CDR3 nucleotides read TGTGCCAGCAGTTTATCTGGCGGGAGCAATCAGCCCCAGCATTTT. It translates to CASSLSGGSNQPQHF.

V gene TRBV28 combines with J gene TRBJ1-1, with D uncertain. V was pared by 0 bases and J by 2 bases, with 7 bases between. The CDR3 spans 14 residues. CDR1 and CDR2 from the germline V gene are MDHEN and SYDVKM. CDR3 nucleotide sequence: TGTGCCAGCAGTTTATGGTATAGAAACACTGAAGCTTTCTTT. Translation gives CASSLWYRNTEAFF.

The chain couples TRBV5-1 to TRBJ1-5; D not resolved. V was clipped by 0 bases and J by 5 bases, with 12 bases between them. The CDR3 is made up of 15 amino acids. Germline-derived CDR1 and CDR2 are SGHRS and YFSETQ. CDR3 DNA: TGCGCCAGCAGCTTGGATGGAGGCCGGGATCAGCCCCAGCATTTT. This encodes CASSLDGGRDQPQHF.

This chain joins TRBV28 and TRBJ2-7, with D unclear. CDR3 length: 15 residues. CDR1 MDHEN and CDR2 SYDVKM come from the germline V gene. Trimming shortened V by 2 bases and J by 3 bases, and 14 bases separated the two germline ends. CDR3 protein: CASSLRQRTLYEQYF. CDR3 in DNA: TGTGCCAGCAGTTTACGGCAGAGAACCCTCTACGAGCAGTACTTC.

The chain employs TRBV5-1 and TRBJ2-3; D is uncertain. CDR3 length: 16 residues. Germline assignment: CDR1 SGHRS and CDR2 YFSETQ. The V and J ends lost 6 bases and 1 base respectively, with 18 bases between them. This chain's CDR3 is CASTIARSRGTDTQYF. DNA of the CDR3: TGCGCCAGCACCATTGCACGGTCACGGGGCACAGATACGCAGTATTTT.

The chain has TRBV29-1 and TRBJ2-7; no clear D. The CDR3 length is 13 residues. The germline V gene has CDR1 SQVTM and CDR2 ANQGSEA. V dropped 4 bases and J dropped 4 bases, with 14 bases sitting between them. CDR3 coding DNA: TGCAGCGTTGCAGTTCGGAACGGATACGAGCAGTACTTC. It yields the protein CSVAVRNGYEQYF.

This chain joins TRBV21-1 and TRBJ2-7. TRBV21-1 is termed a pseudogene. The CDR3 is 14 residues long. The CDR3 coding sequence is TGTGCCAGCAGCAAAAATCACCGAACCTACGAGCAGTACTTC. Its translation: CASSKNHRTYEQYF.

This clone appeared a single time. The rearrangement links TRBV28 to TRBJ1-2; D unclear. V was cut by 6 bases and J by 8 bases, with 28 bases left in between. Germline CDR1 is MDHEN and CDR2 is SYDVKM. There are 17 residues in the CDR3. The CDR3 sequence: CASSSPAGRSTTGGYTF. The CDR3 DNA reads TGTGCCAGCAGCTCACCCGCTGGGCGCTCCACCACCGGCGGCTACACCTTC.

The V and J genes are TRBV7-9 and TRBJ1-1; D is unresolved. CDR3 length: 14 amino acids. V was trimmed by 1 base and J by 2 bases, leaving 8 bases between them. From germline, CDR1 is SEHNR and CDR2 FQNEAQ (reference sequence). The CDR3 region is CASSLVIGNTEAFF. CDR3 in DNA: TGTGCCAGCAGCTTAGTTATAGGAAACACTGAAGCTTTCTTT. The variable domain in full, with the rest retrieved from reference TRBV7-9 and TRBJ1-1, is DTGVSQNPRHKITKRGQNVTFRCDPISEHNRLYWYRQTLGQGPEFLTYFQNEAQLEKSRLLSDRFSAERPKGSFSTLEIQRTEQGDSAMYLCASSLVIGNTEAFFGQGTRLTVV.

The chain joins TRBV6-6 to TRBJ2-1; a weak D match, TRBD1 (6 bases). Germline values: CDR1 MNHNY, CDR2 SVGAGI (reference sequence). Trimming removed 11 bases at V and 5 bases at J, with 16 bases between. The CDR3 covers 13 residues. The CDR3 sequence: CAGAAGAHNEQFF. The CDR3 DNA reads TGTGCCGGCGCGGCAGGGGCACACAATGAGCAGTTCTTC.

J is TRBJ2-5 and V is TRBV11-1, with D tentatively TRBD2 (5 bases). The CDR3 loop spans 14 amino acids. Trimming left V 1 base short and J 5 bases short, with 11 bases between. Germline lookup yields CDR1 SGHAT and CDR2 FQDESV (reference sequence). The CDR3 region is CASSLGTRGETQYF. DNA of the CDR3: TGTGCCAGCAGCTTAGGTACCCGAGGGGAGACCCAGTACTTC.

The genes are TRBV28 and TRBJ2-3; TRBD1 or TRBD2 may be the D gene (6 bases each). V was trimmed by 7 bases and J by 0 bases, leaving 11 bases between them. Germline V gene data show CDR1 as MDHEN and CDR2 as SYDVKM. This CDR3 is built from 14 residues. The CDR3, as DNA: TGTGCCAGCAAGGGGGGCCGAAGCACAGATACGCAGTATTTT. Protein sequence: CASKGGRSTDTQYF.